One sample yielded the 16 T cell receptor beta chains listed below, sequenced in a study of blood T cell repertoires in COVID-19. Data came from immunoSEQ multiplex PCR; TCRdb stores just in-frame clones and leaves some out. Of 100,000 to 150,000 clones listed, about 88% are singletons. Source material: peripheral blood. The source of these receptors is a woman aged 80 or older with acute or convalescent COVID-19.

This clone has more than one count but fewer than ten. The gene calls are TRBV3-1 (or the pseudogene TRBV3-2) and TRBJ2-2, with 9 bases fitting TRBD2. The V and J ends lost 6 bases and 3 bases, in that order; junction bases with no gene match: 11. CDR3 length equals 17 residues. Germline V gene lookup returns CDR1 LGHDT and CDR2 YNNKEL (reference sequence). Written as DNA, the CDR3 is TGTGCCAGCAGAAATAGCGGGAGATTTGTGGACACCGGGGAGCTGTTTTTT. It encodes CASRNSGRFVDTGELFF.

V is TRBV5-1 and J is TRBJ2-7; TRBD1 agrees at 8 bases. The V gene's germline CDR1 is SGHRS and CDR2 YFSETQ. J was trimmed by 3 bases and V by 0 bases; bases with no gene match: 2. There are 14 residues in the CDR3. The CDR3 is CASSLGDRSYEQYF. The CDR3 DNA sequence: TGCGCCAGCAGCTTGGGGGACAGGAGCTACGAGCAGTACTTC.

This rearrangement joins TRBV4-1 to TRBJ1-5; no definite D call. V was cut by 0 bases and J by 7 bases, with 7 bases left in between. The CDR3 totals 13 residues. Germline V CDR1 and CDR2: MGHRA, YSYEKL. The CDR3 nucleotides read TGCGCCAGCAGCCAAGAGGTGGGCCAGCCCCAGCATTTT. Its translation is CASSQEVGQPQHF.

V usage is TRBV4-1 and J usage is TRBJ2-7; no definite D call. CDR1 and CDR2 from the germline V gene are MGHRA and YSYEKL. The CDR3 runs to 13 residues. The V gene lost 3 bases and the J gene lost 4 bases, with 10 bases spanning the gap. CDR3 residues: CASSQHGQYEQYF. DNA for the CDR3: TGCGCCAGCAGCCAGCATGGGCAGTACGAGCAGTACTTC.

J is TRBJ2-7 and V is TRBV20-1; tentative D call: TRBD2 (5 bases). The CDR3 is made up of 10 amino acids. Trimming stripped 7 bases from V and 7 bases from J, with 11 bases between. Germline values: CDR1 DFQATT, CDR2 SNEGSKA (reference sequence). Here the CDR3 reads CSVRPGEQYF. Here the CDR3 DNA reads TGCAGTGTTAGGCCGGGAGAGCAGTACTTC.

The rearrangement joins TRBV5-1 to TRBJ2-3; the D is unclear. This CDR3 is 13 amino acids long. Trimming left V 0 bases short and J 4 bases short, with 6 bases between. CDR1 and CDR2 from the germline V gene are SGHRS and YFSETQ. The CDR3 nucleotides are TGCGCCAGCAGCTTGGAGAGGCCAGATACGCAGTATTTT. Translation gives CASSLERPDTQYF.

This clone has just a few counts. The CDR3 loop is CASSQEGGLGETQYF. The CDR3 DNA reads as TGCGCCAGCAGCCAAGAGGGGGGTCTGGGAGAGACCCAGTACTTC. The rearrangement links TRBV4-1 to TRBJ2-5; possible D gene TRBD2, 6 bases. The CDR3 runs to 15 residues. Trimming shortened V by 0 bases and J by 4 bases, and 12 bases separated the two germline ends. Per germline, CDR1 MGHRA and CDR2 YSYEKL.

The chain is built from TRBV4-2 and TRBJ2-1, with TRBD2 matching 13 bases. V shed 4 bases and J 2 bases; nucleotides not matched to a gene: 5. CDR3 length: 17 amino acids. Germline CDR1 is LGHNA and CDR2 is YNFKEQ. The CDR3, as DNA: TGTGCCAGCAGCCGAGAGGGACTAGCGGGAACCTACAATGAGCAGTTCTTC. Translating it yields CASSREGLAGTYNEQFF.

J is TRBJ1-2 and V is TRBV3-1 (or the pseudogene TRBV3-2); D unresolved. This CDR3 is 16 amino acids long. The V and J ends lost 4 bases and 5 bases respectively, with 20 bases between them. Germline CDR1 is LGHDT and CDR2 is YNNKEL (reference sequence). CDR3 residues: CASSRSSWGASYGYTF. The CDR3 DNA sequence: TGTGCCAGCAGCCGGAGCAGTTGGGGAGCTAGTTATGGCTACACCTTC.

The chain recombines TRBV4-2 with TRBJ2-4; 7 nucleotides match TRBD2. The V gene's germline CDR1 is LGHNA and CDR2 YNFKEQ. This CDR3 contains 16 residues. With V trimmed by 1 base and J by 2 bases, 5 bases remained unmatched. The CDR3 coding sequence is TGTGCCAGCAGCCAAGGGGGGGGGACCTCCAAAAACATTCAGTACTTC. It translates to CASSQGGGTSKNIQYF.

The rearrangement joins TRBV6-5 to TRBJ2-7; possible D gene TRBD2, 6 bases. V gave up 2 bases and J gave up 3 bases, with 14 bases separating them. The germline gives CDR1 MNHEY, CDR2 SVGAGI. CDR3 length equals 15 residues. The CDR3 loop is CASSYGGVAFYEQYF. CDR3 DNA sequence: TGTGCCAGCAGTTACGGCGGGGTAGCCTTCTACGAGCAGTACTTC.

In nucleotides, the CDR3 is TGTGCCAGCAGCCACCGGACAGGGACTAATGAAAAACTGTTTTTT. It codes for CASSHRTGTNEKLFF. The chain uses TRBV3-1 (or the pseudogene TRBV3-2) and TRBJ1-4, with 8 bases that match TRBD1. Germline assignment: CDR1 LGHDT and CDR2 YNNKEL (reference sequence). The CDR3 spans 15 residues. V lost 3 bases to trimming and J lost 2 bases; unmatched junction nucleotides: 2.

V is TRBV3-1 (or the pseudogene TRBV3-2) and J is TRBJ2-3, with 10 positions matching TRBD1. The CDR3 runs 15 residues. J lost 3 bases, V lost 5 bases, and 5 bases had no gene match. Germline V gives CDR1 LGHDT, CDR2 YNNKEL (reference sequence). The CDR3 DNA reads as TGTGCCAGCAGCTATCCGGGACAGGGGACAGATACGCAGTATTTT. Residues: CASSYPGQGTDTQYF.

The chain recombines TRBV2 with TRBJ1-1, with D perhaps TRBD1 (6 bases). CDR3 length equals 13 residues. Germline V gene sequence: CDR1 SNHLY, CDR2 FYNNEI. The V and J ends lost 6 bases and 3 bases respectively, with 11 bases between them. CDR3 residues: CASRFSGDTEAFF. In DNA, the CDR3 is TGTGCCAGCAGATTCTCAGGGGACACTGAAGCTTTCTTT.

The chain joins TRBV6-6 to TRBJ2-1, with a possible D match to TRBD2 (7 bases). Germline V lookup: CDR1 MNHNY, CDR2 SVGAGI (reference sequence). V was shortened by 2 bases and J by 7 bases, with 15 bases between the two germline ends. The CDR3 loop spans 15 amino acids. In DNA form, the CDR3 reads TGTGCCAGCAGTTACGAGGGGGGGCTTCGAAATGAGCAGTTCTTC. Protein: CASSYEGGLRNEQFF.

In DNA, the CDR3 is TGTGCCAGCGGACTGGGAGCCGCCATAAGGCCCCAGCATTTT. Translation: CASGLGAAIRPQHF. The chain has TRBV27 and TRBJ1-5; D unclear. The germline CDR1 and CDR2 sequences are MNHEY and SMNVEV (reference sequence). This CDR3 spans 14 amino acids. V lost 8 bases to trimming and J lost 9 bases, with 20 bases between them.